This T cell receptor (beta chain) was identified in a study of blood T cell repertoires in COVID-19. The CDR3 is 18 amino acids. The germline CDR1 and CDR2 sequences are SGHRS and YFSETQ. The V segment lost 0 bases and the J segment 5 bases; nucleotides outside the gene matches: 9. Clones were read by immunoSEQ multiplex PCR, and TCRdb kept only the in-frame ones, dropping some. The sample records approximately 200,000 clones, 75% to 90% being singletons. Grouping used clinical history reported by participants in a survey and questionnaire. The sample comprised PBMCs or T cells enriched from blood (not recorded which). This receptor was taken from a man aged 25-45 years who had recovered from COVID-19. The genes are TRBV5-1 and TRBJ2-1; TRBD2 matches 12 bases. CDR3 amino acids: CASSLALAGGPSDNEQFF. CDR3 sequence (DNA): TGCGCCAGCAGCTTGGCACTAGCGGGGGGACCTTCCGACAATGAGCAGTTCTTC.